Listed below are T cell receptor beta chains from one sample, sequenced in a study of metastatic and nonmetastatic thyroid tumors. TCRdb reanalyzed the PCR reads with MiXCR. This table holds tens of thousands of clones, roughly a quarter found once. Sequencing input: tumor tissue. These receptors came from a male donor with papillary thyroid cancer or a benign thyroid nodule (not recorded which). Some clones in this sample may be carry-over from other donors' samples. The CDR3 runs from the conserved cysteine through the conserved F or W. The D gene is left open where the match is weak. Size is stated for part of the rows, as once, few or many counts, or as a class when the clone is expanded.

J	D	size	V	CDR3	DNA
TRBJ2-7	TRBD1	few	TRBV19	CASRHRDRGTYEQYF	TGTGCCAGTAGGCACCGGGACAGGGGGACCTACGAGCAGTACTTC
TRBJ1-1	NA	many	TRBV12-3/TRBV12-4	CASSLPETYTEAFF	TGTGCCAGCAGTTTACCGGAAACCTACACTGAAGCTTTCTTT
TRBJ2-7	NA	medium-sized	TRBV6-5	CASSYSSEQYF	TGTGCCAGCAGTTACTCGAGTGAGCAGTACTTC
TRBJ2-3	NA	many	TRBV5-1	CASSLGNGGGPDTQYF	TGCGCCAGCAGCTTGGGGAACGGTGGGGGGCCAGATACGCAGTATTTT
TRBJ2-4	NA	many	TRBV6-2/TRBV6-3	CASSYDGGRSWDIQYF	TGTGCCAGCAGTTACGACGGTGGGAGAAGTTGGGACATTCAGTACTTC
TRBJ2-5	NA	many	TRBV11-2	CASSLNSRLETQYF	TGTGCCAGCAGCTTGAATAGCAGGTTGGAGACCCAGTACTTC
TRBJ2-4	NA	many	TRBV7-9	CASSLDIQNIQYF	TGTGCCAGCAGCCTGGACATACAAAACATTCAGTACTTC
TRBJ2-7	NA	NA	TRBV6-1	CASSAVGTSVSYEQYF	TGTGCCAGCAGTGCTGTCGGGACCTCTGTCTCCTACGAGCAGTACTTC
TRBJ2-7	TRBD2	NA	TRBV20-1	CSARATTGTSGSEHYF	TGCAGTGCTAGAGCTACGACCGGGACTAGCGGGAGCGAGCATTACTTC
TRBJ1-2	NA	many	TRBV6-1	CASGSGINYGYTF	TGTGCCAGCGGAAGCGGAATTAACTATGGCTACACCTTC
TRBJ2-7	NA	many	TRBV7-2	CASSLGLGSSYEQYF	TGTGCCAGCAGCTTAGGTCTCGGCAGCTCCTACGAGCAGTACTTC
TRBJ2-2	TRBD2	many	TRBV12-3/TRBV12-4	CASSSRTSGSSGELFF	TGTGCCAGCAGTTCCCGGACTAGCGGGAGCTCCGGGGAGCTGTTTTTT
TRBJ2-3	TRBD2	NA	TRBV11-2	CASTFAGVPSTDTQYF	TGTGCCAGCACGTTTGCGGGAGTGCCGAGCACAGATACGCAGTATTTT
TRBJ2-2	NA	many	TRBV5-4	CASNDRHTGELFF	TGTGCCAGCAACGACAGACACACCGGGGAGCTGTTTTTT
TRBJ2-5	TRBD2	many	TRBV6-5	CASSYVSSGQETQYF	TGTGCCAGCAGTTACGTGTCTAGCGGCCAAGAGACCCAGTACTTC
TRBJ2-2	TRBD2	many	TRBV9	CASSRTSGGTGELFF	TGTGCCAGCAGCCGGACTAGCGGGGGAACCGGGGAGCTGTTTTTT
TRBJ2-7	TRBD1	few	TRBV6-2/TRBV6-3	CASSYSVAGGLGEQYF	TGTGCCAGCAGTTACTCGGTGGCAGGGGGATTAGGCGAGCAGTACTTC
TRBJ2-6	TRBD1	many	TRBV2	CASSSGGFSRTNVLTF	TGTGCCAGCAGTTCAGGGGGATTCTCTAGGACCAACGTCCTGACTTTC
TRBJ2-7	NA	many	TRBV7-8	CASSLSGRTLYEQYF	TGTGCCAGCAGCTTATCCGGGAGAACTCTCTACGAGCAGTACTTC
TRBJ2-1	TRBD2	many	TRBV18	CASSQRLAISYNEQFF	TGTGCCAGCTCACAGAGACTAGCTATTTCCTACAATGAGCAGTTCTTC
TRBJ2-3	NA	many	TRBV20-1	CSASPTSGVSDTQYF	TGCAGTGCTTCACCAACGTCTGGCGTATCGGATACGCAGTATTTT
TRBJ2-1	NA	few	TRBV6-6	CASSIFQRAHVYDEQFF	TGTGCCAGCTCTATTTTCCAACGTGCCCATGTGTACGATGAGCAGTTCTTC
TRBJ2-1	NA	many	TRBV12-3/TRBV12-4	CASSLSGVSYNEQFF	TGTGCCAGCAGTTTAAGTGGAGTCTCCTACAATGAGCAGTTCTTC
TRBJ2-7	TRBD2	many	TRBV19	CASSGPGLTYEQYF	TGTGCCAGTAGCGGACCGGGACTAACCTACGAGCAGTACTTC
TRBJ2-7	TRBD2	many	TRBV7-9	CASSLASGGSYEQYF	TGTGCCAGCAGCTTAGCTAGCGGGGGCTCCTACGAGCAGTACTTC
TRBJ2-1	TRBD2	many	TRBV15	CATSRDHAGGPGEQFF	TGTGCCACCAGCAGAGATCATGCGGGAGGGCCGGGGGAGCAGTTCTTC
TRBJ2-2	NA	NA	TRBV4-2	CASSRGHGNTGELFF	TGTGCCAGCAGCCGGGGGCATGGGAACACCGGGGAGCTGTTTTTC
TRBJ2-2	NA	NA	TRBV7-2	CASRRLASAGVELIF	TGTGCCAGCAGACGTTTGGCCTCCGCGGGCGTGGAGCTGATTTTT
TRBJ1-1	NA	NA	TRBV20-1	CSAIPLNTEAFF	TGCAGTGCCATCCCCTTGAACACTGAAGCTTTCTTT
TRBJ2-5	NA	many	TRBV6-1	CASGWAEQETQYF	TGTGCCAGCGGTTGGGCAGAACAAGAGACCCAGTACTTC
TRBJ1-1	NA	many	TRBV2	CASSDGQGWDTEAFF	TGTGCCAGCAGTGACGGGCAGGGGTGGGACACTGAAGCTTTCTTT
TRBJ2-5	NA	many	TRBV19	CASSIGNQGETQYF	TGTGCCAGTAGTATAGGGAACCAGGGGGAGACCCAGTACTTC
TRBJ2-7	NA	once	TRBV20-1	CSATKRGLEAWRYEQYF	TGCAGTGCTACGAAGAGGGGGTTGGAGGCGTGGAGGTACGAGCAGTACTTC
TRBJ2-7	TRBD2	medium-sized	TRBV12-3/TRBV12-4	CASSSSGSYEQYF	TGTGCCAGCAGTTCCAGCGGGAGCTACGAGCAGTACTTC
TRBJ2-2	NA	many	TRBV4-1	CASSQRRTGSPGELFF	TGCGCCAGCAGCCAACGACGGACTGGCAGTCCCGGGGAGCTGTTTTTT
TRBJ1-2	NA	many	TRBV2	CASSVATYPYGYTF	TGTGCCAGCAGCGTCGCAACATATCCCTATGGCTACACCTTC
TRBJ2-7	TRBD1	few	TRBV11-2	CASSTPTPGTGPYEQYF	TGTGCCAGCAGCACACCCACGCCCGGGACAGGGCCCTACGAGCAGTACTTC
TRBJ2-5	TRBD1	many	TRBV6-2/TRBV6-3	CASSGTGYGETQYF	TGTGCCAGCAGCGGGACAGGGTATGGGGAGACCCAGTACTTC
TRBJ1-5	NA	many	TRBV27	CASSPNYSNQPQHF	TGTGCCAGCAGTCCTAATTATAGCAATCAGCCCCAGCATTTT
TRBJ2-4	NA	many	TRBV2	CASSEPGRGIQYF	TGTGCCAGCAGTGAACCCGGGAGAGGCATTCAGTACTTC
TRBJ1-4	NA	many	TRBV7-2	CASSSRGSEKLFF	TGTGCCAGCAGCTCAAGGGGGAGTGAAAAACTGTTTTTT
TRBJ2-7	TRBD1	NA	TRBV4-1	CASSQGGQVQPYEPYF	TGCGCCAGCAGCCAAGGCGGACAGGTTCAACCCTACGAGCCGTACTTC
TRBJ2-7	NA	medium-sized	TRBV19	CASSPRQGGPEQYF	TGTGCCAGTAGTCCGAGGCAGGGGGGTCCCGAGCAGTACTTC
TRBJ2-1	TRBD2	few	TRBV6-1	CASSPGLAYNEQFF	TGTGCCAGCAGTCCGGGACTAGCGTACAATGAGCAGTTCTTC
TRBJ2-3	TRBD2	many	TRBV6-1	CASSRRTSGLDTQYF	TGTGCCAGCAGTAGAAGGACTAGCGGCTTAGATACGCAGTATTTT
TRBJ2-1	NA	NA	TRBV6-2/TRBV6-3	CASSYIRANEQFF	TGTGCCAGCAGTTATATTAGGGCCAATGAGCAGTTCTTC
TRBJ2-3	TRBD2	many	TRBV29-1	CSVRSNRVSGSMGTDTQYF	TGCAGCGTACGTTCCAACAGGGTTAGCGGGAGTATGGGCACAGATACGCAGTATTTT
TRBJ2-1	NA	medium-sized	TRBV6-1	CASLSTTNEQFF	TGTGCCAGTTTATCCACAACAAATGAGCAGTTCTTC
TRBJ2-1	NA	NA	TRBV28	CASSLWAGSPYNEQFF	TGTGCCAGCAGTTTATGGGCGGGGAGCCCATACAATGAGCAGTTCTTC
TRBJ2-2	TRBD2	many	TRBV15	CATSRERTGTSGIANTGELFF	TGTGCCACCAGCAGAGAACGCACAGGAACTAGCGGGATCGCGAACACCGGGGAGCTGTTTTTT